Following are 26 T cell receptor beta chains from one sample sequenced in a study of T cell responses to AZD1222 COVID-19 vaccine. Assay: immunoSEQ multiplex PCR; the TCRdb copy retains only in-frame clones and omits some. Of roughly 150,000 clones listed, about 91% are singletons. The sample here was peripheral blood, taken on day 0 of MenACWY control vaccination. Every receptor here comes from an adult in good health.

Only a few counts were recorded for this clone. This chain joins TRBV7-9 and TRBJ1-2, with D possibly matching TRBD1 (5 bases). The CDR3 length is 14 residues. The germline CDR1 and CDR2 sequences are SEHNR and FQNEAQ (reference sequence). Trimming removed 1 base at V and 3 bases at J, with 9 bases between. The CDR3 region is CASSLGGRDYGYTF. The CDR3 coding sequence is TGTGCCAGCAGCTTAGGGGGACGCGACTATGGCTACACCTTC.

The rearrangement joins TRBV9 to TRBJ1-3, with D unresolved. The germline gives CDR1 SGDLS, CDR2 YYNGEE. Trimming took off 3 bases at V and 0 bases at J, with 13 bases between the two ends. The CDR3 has 16 amino acids. The CDR3 sequence: CASSGQPSSSGNTIYF. DNA for the CDR3: TGTGCCAGCAGCGGACAACCCAGTAGCTCTGGAAACACCATATATTTT.

The chain employs TRBV30 and TRBJ1-3; D uncertain. Trimming left V 4 bases short and J 2 bases short, with 12 bases between. CDR1 and CDR2 (germline): GTSNPN, SVGIG (reference sequence). The CDR3 covers 14 residues. DNA for the CDR3: TGTGCCTGGAACGATTTCCTCCCTGGAAACACCATATATTTT. Translating gives CAWNDFLPGNTIYF.

The V call is TRBV2, the J call TRBJ1-2; 7 bases are shared with TRBD1. In germline, CDR1 is SNHLY, CDR2 FYNNEI. CDR3 length: 14 residues. Trimming at V came to 6 bases and at J to 2 bases, leaving 6 bases not matched to a gene. The CDR3 DNA sequence: TGTGCCAGCAGGAGGGACAGCCAGAACTATGGCTACACCTTC. It yields the protein CASRRDSQNYGYTF. Full variable domain (missing parts from reference TRBV2 and TRBJ1-2): EPEVTQTPSHQVTQMGQEVILRCVPISNHLYFYWYRQILGQKVEFLVSFYNNEISEKSEIFDDQFSVERPDGSNFTLKIRSTKLEDSAMYFCASRRDSQNYGYTFGSGTRLTVV.

This clone was observed a single time. The rearrangement joins TRBV5-4 to TRBJ1-4; D perhaps matches TRBD1 (6 bases). CDR1 SGHNT and CDR2 YYREEE come from the germline V gene (reference sequence). The CDR3 has 15 amino acids. Between the trimmed V and J ends, which lost 1 base and 3 bases, there was a span of 10 bases. In DNA form, the CDR3 reads TGTGCCAGCAGCTTGTCCACAGGGCCTAATGAAAAACTGTTTTTT. Encoded protein: CASSLSTGPNEKLFF.

The V and J genes are TRBV3-1 (or the pseudogene TRBV3-2) and TRBJ2-5; TRBD2 agrees at 9 bases. The length of the CDR3 is 16 residues. J lost 5 bases, V lost 3 bases, and 10 bases had no gene match. Germline-derived CDR1 and CDR2 are LGHDT and YNNKEL (reference sequence). The CDR3 DNA is TGTGCCAGCAGCCATATTAGCGGGAGCCGCAGGGAGACCCAGTACTTC. Translating gives CASSHISGSRRETQYF.

Only a few counts were recorded for this clone. The chain is built from TRBV28 and TRBJ1-1; D remains unclear. The CDR3 runs 13 residues. V was pared by 4 bases and J by 6 bases, with 12 bases between. Germline CDR1 is MDHEN and CDR2 is SYDVKM. Here the CDR3 reads CASSWTLTPEAFF. DNA of the CDR3: TGTGCCAGCAGTTGGACCCTAACCCCTGAAGCTTTCTTT.

In this sample, this clone turned up once. The V and J genes are TRBV5-1 and TRBJ1-2; no firm D call. Trimming pared 1 base from V and 0 bases from J, leaving 10 bases between. This CDR3 has 15 amino acids. The germline V gene encodes CDR1 SGHRS and CDR2 YFSETQ. The CDR3 loop is CASSLSGRANYGYTF. DNA of the CDR3: TGCGCCAGCAGCTTGAGCGGCAGAGCTAACTATGGCTACACCTTC.

The rearrangement uses TRBV28 and TRBJ2-5, with 13 bases matching TRBD2. J lost 5 bases, V lost 5 bases, and 8 bases had no gene match. Germline lookup yields CDR1 MDHEN and CDR2 SYDVKM. The CDR3 has 16 amino acids. As DNA, the CDR3 is TGTGCCAGCAGTCCAGGGACTAGCGGGACATGGGAGACCCAGTACTTC. Its protein is CASSPGTSGTWETQYF.

The J gene is TRBJ2-7, the V gene TRBV7-8, with D perhaps being TRBD1 or TRBD2 (6 bases each). Germline V CDR1 and CDR2: SGHVS, FQNEAQ. Trimming removed 5 bases from V and 4 bases from J, with 18 bases in between. The CDR3 sequence is 15 residues long. CDR3 DNA sequence: TGTGCCAGCAGCCGAGAGGGGGGTTTCGGGTACGAGCAGTACTTC. Amino acids: CASSREGGFGYEQYF.

This clone showed up just once. The chain couples TRBV11-3 to TRBJ2-7, with D maybe TRBD2 (6 bases). Trimming took 1 base from V and 2 from J, leaving 9 bases between them. The CDR3 length is 14 residues. Germline loops: CDR1 SGHNT, CDR2 YENEEA. The DNA of the CDR3 is TGTGCCAGCAGCTTAGGTGGGGGGACCTACGAGCAGTACTTC. The encoded protein is CASSLGGGTYEQYF. Full variable domain (missing parts from reference TRBV11-3 and TRBJ2-7): EAGVVQSPRYKIIEKKQPVAFWCNPISGHNTLYWYLQNLGQGPELLIRYENEEAVDDSQLPKDRFSAERLKGVDSTLKIQPAELGDSAVYLCASSLGGGTYEQYFGPGTRLTVT.

The chain has TRBV24-1 and TRBJ2-1; 8 bases line up with TRBD1. CDR3 size: 16 residues. Per germline, CDR1 KGHDR and CDR2 SFDVKD. V shed 3 bases, J shed 5 bases, and the junction held 8 bases outside the gene matches. CDR3 DNA: TGTGCCACCAGTGATGCCGGACAGGGCGGGGACAATGAGCAGTTCTTC. It is translated as CATSDAGQGGDNEQFF.

This clone appeared once. The V call is TRBV28, the J call TRBJ2-7; unclear D gene. The CDR3 consists of 11 residues. V was pared by 6 bases and J by 7 bases, with 10 bases between. Germline CDR1 reads MDHEN; CDR2 reads SYDVKM. The DNA of the CDR3 is TGTGCCAGCAGCCTTAAGGGAGAGCAGTACTTC. This sequence encodes CASSLKGEQYF.

The chain carries TRBV5-5 and TRBJ2-7, with 8 bases aligning to TRBD1. The CDR3 spans 16 residues. V shed 4 bases, J shed 5 bases, and the junction held 14 bases outside the gene matches. Germline values: CDR1 SGHKS, CDR2 YYEKEE (reference sequence). The CDR3 loop reads CASSEPSGTGRDEQYF. The CDR3 coding sequence is TGTGCCAGCAGCGAACCGTCTGGGACAGGTCGCGACGAGCAGTACTTC.

V and J are TRBV4-1 and TRBJ2-2, with 7 bases lining up with TRBD2. The V segment lost 4 bases and the J segment 0 bases; nucleotides outside the gene matches: 8. This CDR3 contains 17 residues. CDR1 is MGHRA and CDR2 is YSYEKL in the germline V gene. CDR3 nucleotide sequence: TGCGCCAGCAGCCGCAGGCCGGGACTAACGAACACCGGGGAGCTGTTTTTT. Its translation is CASSRRPGLTNTGELFF.

V and J are TRBV5-6 and TRBJ1-4; D is unresolved. With 0 bases removed from V and 6 bases from J, the gap between germline ends came to 3 bases. The CDR3 is 12 amino acids. Per the germline V gene, CDR1 is SGHDT and CDR2 is YYEEEE. CDR3 in amino acids: CASSLGHEKLFF. The CDR3 nucleotides are TGTGCCAGCAGCTTGGGACATGAAAAACTGTTTTTT.

The rearrangement uses TRBV7-9 and TRBJ1-5; a weak D match, TRBD1 (5 bases). Per germline, CDR1 SEHNR and CDR2 FQNEAQ (reference sequence). V lost 1 base to trimming and J lost 2 bases, with 15 bases between them. This CDR3 comprises 17 residues. The CDR3 is CASSLGLGGGGNQPQHF. CDR3 coding DNA: TGTGCCAGCAGCTTAGGTCTGGGTGGGGGTGGCAATCAGCCCCAGCATTTT.

The V gene is TRBV28, the J gene TRBJ2-3; 10 bases agree with TRBD2. The CDR3 sequence is 16 residues long. CDR1 and CDR2 (germline): MDHEN, SYDVKM. J was trimmed by 3 bases and V by 5 bases; bases with no gene match: 8. This CDR3 is CASSPSGRAGTDTQYF. CDR3 DNA: TGTGCCAGCAGTCCAAGCGGGAGGGCGGGGACAGATACGCAGTATTTT.

The V and J genes are TRBV11-2 and TRBJ1-1; D gene ambiguous. The germline V gene encodes CDR1 SGHAT and CDR2 FQNNGV. V was shortened by 2 bases and J by 5 bases, with 6 bases between the two germline ends. CDR3 length: 12 amino acids. CDR3 bases: TGTGCCAGCAGCTTATGGGTGACTGAAGCTTTCTTT. Amino acids: CASSLWVTEAFF.

The chain recombines TRBV7-3 with TRBJ1-1, with a tentative D call TRBD1 (5 bases). Germline CDR1 and CDR2: SGHTA and FQGTGA. V was trimmed by 4 bases and J by 1 base, leaving 13 bases between them. The CDR3 spans 15 residues. For the CDR3, the DNA is TGTGCCAGCAGCTCGCCGGACACCCAGAACACTGAAGCTTTCTTT. Translation: CASSSPDTQNTEAFF.

This clone has only one observation. The chain has TRBV5-1 and TRBJ2-7, with D possibly matching TRBD1 (5 bases). CDR1 and CDR2 from the germline V gene are SGHRS and YFSETQ. The CDR3 is 14 residues long. Trimming stripped 0 bases from V and 2 bases from J, with 9 bases between. CDR3 in DNA: TGCGCCAGCAGCTTGGTTAGCAGGGCCTACGAGCAGTACTTC. Protein: CASSLVSRAYEQYF.

The rearrangement uses TRBV7-9 and TRBJ2-7; 9 bases line up with TRBD2. Germline trimming cut 4 bases from V and 4 bases from J; bases unmatched to any gene: 8. The CDR3 has 15 residues. The germline V gene encodes CDR1 SEHNR and CDR2 FQNEAQ (reference sequence). In DNA form, the CDR3 reads TGTGCCAGCAGCTGGCGCGGGAGGGCTTTTTACGAGCAGTACTTC. Translation: CASSWRGRAFYEQYF.

The chain is built from TRBV5-1 and TRBJ2-5; possibly TRBD2 for D (5 bases). Deletions cut 0 bases from V and 2 bases from J, with 11 bases between. Germline V gene sequence: CDR1 SGHRS, CDR2 YFSETQ. This CDR3 has 15 residues. The CDR3 coding sequence is TGCGCCAGCAGCTTGGCCTCGAGGGCTCAAGAGACCCAGTACTTC. It yields the protein CASSLASRAQETQYF.

V gene TRBV12-3 or TRBV12-4 combines with J gene TRBJ1-1, with 9 positions matching TRBD1. Trimming cost V 6 bases and J 4 bases; bases outside gene matches: 0. The CDR3 is 12 amino acids. The CDR3: CASRDRGTEAFF. In DNA form, the CDR3 reads TGTGCCAGCAGGGACAGGGGCACTGAAGCTTTCTTT.

The chain is built from TRBV27 and TRBJ2-2; D uncertain. V was shortened by 8 bases and J by 4 bases, with 14 bases between the two germline ends. CDR3 length: 14 amino acids. Germline lookup yields CDR1 MNHEY and CDR2 SMNVEV (reference sequence). The CDR3 DNA reads as TGTGCCAGCGCTGACCGGACCCCCACCGGGGAGCTGTTTTTT. Its protein is CASADRTPTGELFF.

The chain carries TRBV11-3 and TRBJ2-3, with TRBD2 identical over 12 bases. The CDR3 is 17 residues long. CDR1 is SGHNT, CDR2 YENEEA, per germline. After removal of 1 base from V and 3 bases from J, the junction contained 5 bases not matched to a gene. CDR3 amino acids: CASSLGPSGGGTDTQYF. The CDR3, as DNA: TGTGCCAGCAGCTTAGGTCCTAGCGGGGGGGGAACAGATACGCAGTATTTT.